The text below deals with one T cell receptor (beta chain). This entry comes from a study of blood T cell repertoires in COVID-19. Turning to the study itself: Whether acute or convalescent, the COVID-19 samples came from the United States, Italy and Spain.

J gave up 8 bases and V 0 bases, and 10 bases lay outside the gene matches. Germline V lookup: CDR1 LGHNA, CDR2 YSLEER. The CDR3 covers 17 residues. Study processing details: Estimates of nucleated cell counts were drawn from the amplification of reference gene primers. Produced via immunoSEQ multiplex PCR; TCRdb's table is partial and in-frame only. The DNA was the basis for D and trimming; V, J and clone size are from that table. The sample consists of about 110,000 clones, approximately 80% of them appearing once. The gene calls are TRBV4-3 and TRBJ1-6; 7 bases map to TRBD1. This TCR was recovered from a woman in her sixties or seventies with acute or convalescent COVID-19. The sample consisted of peripheral blood. In nucleotides, the CDR3 is TGCGCCAGCAGCCAAGATTTGGGACAGTTGCTTCATTCACCCCTCCACTTT. Translation: CASSQDLGQLLHSPLHF.